This T cell receptor (beta chain) was recorded in a study of graft-versus-host responses after intestinal transplantation. Study-level information: As for transplant type, recipients had multivisceral, liver-intestinal, or isolated intestinal grafts. Every one of the recipients received anti-thymocyte globulin induction and afterwards took tacrolimus and steroids for 3 to 4 years.

The table lists this clone with a count of one. The antigen is not known. Sequencing used immunoSEQ multiplex PCR; TCRdb keeps in-frame clones, though not all of them. Among approximately 90,000 clones listed, 88% were seen once. Study-level results: Analysis identified GvH clones in recipient marrow, with some appearing first in ileum or blood.

Germline CDR1 and CDR2: GTSNPN and SVGIG (reference sequence). The trim removed 3 bases at V and 3 bases at J, leaving 10 bases unmatched. The CDR3 length is 17 residues. The specimen was unstimulated CD4+ T cells sorted from spleen or lymph node cells, collected before transplant. This sequence originates from a human donor who was the organ donor for an intestinal transplant. This chain uses TRBV30 with TRBJ2-2, with 10 nucleotides matching TRBD2. The CDR3 nucleotides read TGTGCCTGGAGCTTAAGCGGGAGGGCCTGGTACACCGGGGAGCTGTTTTTT. Its protein product is CAWSLSGRAWYTGELFF.